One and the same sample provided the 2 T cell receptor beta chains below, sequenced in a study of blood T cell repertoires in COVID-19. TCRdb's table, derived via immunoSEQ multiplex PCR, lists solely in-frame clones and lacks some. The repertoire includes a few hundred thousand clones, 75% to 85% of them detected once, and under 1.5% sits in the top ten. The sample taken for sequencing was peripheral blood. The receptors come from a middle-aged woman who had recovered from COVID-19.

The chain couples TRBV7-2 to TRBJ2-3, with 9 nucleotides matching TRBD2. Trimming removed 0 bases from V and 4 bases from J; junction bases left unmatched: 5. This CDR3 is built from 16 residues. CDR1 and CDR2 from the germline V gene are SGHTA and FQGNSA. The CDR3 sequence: CASSLAVGGGADTQYF. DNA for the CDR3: TGTGCCAGCAGCTTAGCGGTTGGCGGGGGGGCAGATACGCAGTATTTT.

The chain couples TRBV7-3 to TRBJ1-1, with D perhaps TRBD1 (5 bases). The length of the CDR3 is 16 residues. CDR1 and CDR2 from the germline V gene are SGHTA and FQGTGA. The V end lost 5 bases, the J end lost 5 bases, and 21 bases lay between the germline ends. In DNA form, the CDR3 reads TGTGCCAGCAGCCCCACCCGCCAGGGCCCGGGTACTGAAGCTTTCTTT. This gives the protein CASSPTRQGPGTEAFF.